Listed here are 25 T cell receptor beta chains from one sample, sequenced in a study of T cell clonality in common variable immunodeficiency. Some clones are missing from TCRdb's copy, which holds only in-frame ones; the method was immunoSEQ multiplex PCR. The data show 40,000 to 45,000 clones, with none appearing a single time. The sample comprised peripheral blood mononuclear cells. Source of these receptors: a person between 18 and 75 years old in good health.

The sample holds many counts of this clone. The CDR3 goes on 3 residues after the read ends, and that part is filled in from the germline J gene. The chain uses TRBV2 and TRBJ2-1; 7 bases are shared with TRBD1. This CDR3 region has 14 residues. The V segment lost 7 bases and the J segment 8 bases; nucleotides outside the gene matches: 11. Looked up from germline, CDR1 is SNHLY and CDR2 is FYNNEI. The CDR3 reads CASTRDRVGDEQFF. The CDR3 DNA, read in part, is TGTGCCAGCACCCGAGACAGGGTTGGAGATGAG.

The table lists this clone with many counts. The CDR3 is cut off 3 residues early in the read; its end comes from the germline J gene. The chain joins TRBV20-1 to TRBJ2-2; the D gene could be TRBD1 or TRBD2 (5 bases each). From germline, CDR1 is DFQATT and CDR2 SNEGSKA (reference sequence). The CDR3 covers 14 residues. Partial CDR3 DNA: TGCAGTGCTAGAGATCGAGGGGTACATTCACCG. This sequence encodes CSARDRGVHSP. The CDR3, in full, reads CSARDRGVHSPLFF.

A word on this clone: Sequencing ends 3 residues short of the CDR3 end; the germline J gene provides the rest. The chain is built from TRBV20-1 and TRBJ1-5; 11 bases agree with TRBD1. Germline CDR1 DFQATT, CDR2 SNEGSKA (reference sequence). The V and J ends lost 4 bases and 5 bases, in that order; junction bases with no gene match: 7. The CDR3 runs to 15 residues. The CDR3 spells CSATAGDRGDQPQHF. The part of the CDR3 DNA that was read is TGCAGTGCTACTGCCGGGGACAGGGGGGATCAGCCC.

This clone was observed at least ten times. The read halts 3 residues ahead of the CDR3 end, with the missing end drawn from the germline J gene. Other DNA sequences in this specimen translate into the identical CDR3. This chain links TRBV6-1 with TRBJ2-5; 12 nucleotides align to TRBD2. This CDR3 has 15 residues. Germline V gene data show CDR1 as MNHNS and CDR2 as SASEGT. Germline trimming cut 2 bases from V and 4 bases from J; bases unmatched to any gene: 2. The sequenced CDR3 bases are TGTGCCAGCAGTGAACTAGCGGGGGGGCCAGAGACC. Translation: CASSELAGGPET. In full, the CDR3 reads CASSELAGGPETQYF.

Comments on this clone: This sequence may be a read error, since a much larger clone differs from it by one base. Read coverage stops 3 residues before the CDR3 terminus; the germline J gene supplies the remainder. The J gene is TRBJ1-2, the V gene TRBV7-9; D is possibly TRBD1 (5 bases). Looked up from germline, CDR1 is SEHNR and CDR2 is FQNEAQ (reference sequence). The CDR3 is made up of 14 amino acids. CDR3 DNA, as far as it was read: TGTTCCAGCAGCGGGGCTAAAGGGCTTGACGGC. Residues: CSSSGAKGLDG. The entire CDR3 reads CSSSGAKGLDGYTF.

In its sample, this clone was seen many times. CDR3 bases read: TGTGCCAGCAGTGGATCCCCGGGACAGTACACTGAA. Amino acid sequence: CASSGSPGQYTE. The whole CDR3 protein reads CASSGSPGQYTEAFF. The gene calls are TRBV6-1 and TRBJ1-1; 7 nucleotides match TRBD1. The CDR3 extends 3 residues past the end of the read, so its final part is completed from the germline J gene. Germline assignment: CDR1 MNHNS and CDR2 SASEGT. The V segment lost 4 bases and the J segment 3 bases; nucleotides outside the gene matches: 8. The CDR3 length is 15 residues.

Many counts were recorded for this clone. The read stops 3 residues short of the end of the CDR3; the missing end is completed from the germline J gene. The chain carries TRBV5-4 and TRBJ2-2; 12 bases match TRBD2. Germline V lookup: CDR1 SGHNT, CDR2 YYREEE (reference sequence). Trimming took 1 base from V and 7 from J; bases not matched to a gene: 5. The CDR3 is made up of 16 amino acids. CDR3 sequence: CASSLPSGRANGELFF. The part of the CDR3 DNA that was read is TGTGCCAGCAGCTTGCCTAGCGGGAGGGCCAACGGGGAG.

This clone was counted at least ten times. The sequence runs out 3 residues before the end of the CDR3; the remainder is reconstructed from the germline J gene. This chain joins TRBV29-1 and TRBJ2-2; 10 bases agree with TRBD2. V dropped 4 bases and J dropped 6; count of bases not matched to a gene: 2. The germline V gene has CDR1 SQVTM and CDR2 ANQGSEA. This CDR3 comprises 13 residues. Partial CDR3 DNA: TGCAGCGTTGGGCTAGCGGGAGCCGGGGAG. Protein: CSVGLAGAGE. Given in full, the CDR3 is CSVGLAGAGELFF.

This clone was recorded many times. CDR3: CASSLGLAGEIYNEQFF. The part of the CDR3 DNA that was read is TGTGCCAGCAGCCTGGGACTAGCGGGGGAGATCTACAATGAG. V and J are TRBV7-6 and TRBJ2-1, with TRBD2 identical over 14 bases. The read falls 3 residues short of the CDR3 end, and the missing part is taken from the germline J gene. The CDR3 runs 17 residues. Germline CDR1 reads SGHVS; CDR2 reads FNYEAQ. J gave up 3 bases and V 5 bases, and 6 bases lay outside the gene matches.

Notes on this clone: The read ends 3 residues shy of where the CDR3 ends; the end is completed using the germline J gene. The chain is built from TRBV7-9 and TRBJ2-7; 7 positions agree with TRBD1. Germline V lookup: CDR1 SEHNR, CDR2 FQNEAQ (reference sequence). V trimming: 7 bases; J trimming: 5 bases; junction bases outside the gene matches: 5. CDR3 length: 12 amino acids. The CDR3 sequence: CASTDRVNEQYF. CDR3 DNA (partial): TGTGCCAGCACCGACAGGGTGAACGAG.

Ten or more counts support this clone. The read ends 3 residues shy of where the CDR3 ends; the end is completed using the germline J gene. This chain joins TRBV30 and TRBJ1-2; 8 nucleotides line up with TRBD1. CDR1 and CDR2 (germline): GTSNPN, SVGIG (reference sequence). The CDR3 has 14 residues. The sequenced part of the CDR3 DNA is TGTGCCTGGACCCTCCAGGGGGCGAGAGCGAGC. Protein product: CAWTLQGARAS. The entire CDR3 is CAWTLQGARASYTF.

In its sample, this clone was seen many times. Read sequence stops 3 residues before the CDR3 end, and the germline J gene provides the missing end. J is TRBJ2-1 and V is TRBV11-2; D may be TRBD2 (6 bases). The germline V gene encodes CDR1 SGHAT and CDR2 FQNNGV. The CDR3 extends over 12 amino acids. Trimming removed 3 bases from V and 6 bases from J, with 6 bases in between. The sequenced part of the CDR3 DNA is TGTGCCAGCAGCTTGACTAGCAATGAG. This codes for CASSLTSNE. The entire CDR3 sequence reads CASSLTSNEQFF.

This clone was counted ten times or more. Sequencing ends 3 residues short of the CDR3 end; the germline J gene provides the rest. The V gene is TRBV2, the J gene TRBJ2-5; 8 bases agree with TRBD1. Germline V lookup: CDR1 SNHLY, CDR2 FYNNEI. The CDR3 is 14 amino acids. Trimming cost V 6 bases and J 5 bases; bases outside gene matches: 8. The sequenced CDR3 bases are TGTGCCAGCAGCCGTGACAGGGGCGATGAGACC. Translating gives CASSRDRGDET. The full CDR3 sequence reads CASSRDRGDETQYF. The variable domain in full, completed from reference TRBV2 and TRBJ2-5, reads EPEVTQTPSHQVTQMGQEVILRCVPISNHLYFYWYRQILGQKVEFLVSFYNNEISEKSEIFDDQFSVERPDGSNFTLKIRSTKLEDSAMYFCASSRDRGDETQYFGPGTRLLVL.

A remark on this clone: The read finishes 3 residues shy of the CDR3 end, and the germline J gene is used to complete it. The chain couples TRBV7-9 to TRBJ1-2; 7 bases map to TRBD1. CDR3 length: 14 residues. Per the germline V gene, CDR1 is SEHNR and CDR2 is FQNEAQ (reference sequence). The part of the CDR3 DNA that was read is TGTGCCAGCAGCTTTGCCAGGGGGGATTACGAC. The encoded protein is CASSFARGDYD. The complete CDR3 protein is CASSFARGDYDYTF.

This clone was observed many times. The CDR3 extends 3 residues past the end of the read, so its final part is completed from the germline J gene. The rearrangement links TRBV30 to TRBJ1-6, with D perhaps TRBD1 (5 bases). The CDR3 covers 14 residues. With 0 bases removed from V and 7 bases from J, the gap between germline ends came to 10 bases. Germline V CDR1 and CDR2: GTSNPN, SVGIG (reference sequence). The CDR3 bases that were read are TGTGCCTGGAGTGTAATCCAGGGAAATTCACCC. As protein: CAWSVIQGNSP. The whole CDR3 sequence is CAWSVIQGNSPLHF. The whole variable domain, remainder taken from reference TRBV30 and TRBJ1-6, is SQTIHQWPATLVQPVGSPLSLECTVEGTSNPNLYWYRQAAGRGLQLLFYSVGIGQISSEVPQNLSASRPQDRQFILSSKKLLLSDSGFYLCAWSVIQGNSPLHFGNGTRLTVT.

Comments on this clone: The read ends 3 residues early relative to the CDR3; the germline J gene fills the gap. The V gene is TRBV7-9, the J gene TRBJ1-4; possibly TRBD1 for D (6 bases). The CDR3 length is 14 residues. The V end lost 3 bases, the J end lost 7 bases, and 12 bases lay between the germline ends. Germline assignment: CDR1 SEHNR and CDR2 FQNEAQ (reference sequence). The CDR3 DNA, read in part, is TGTGCCAGCAGCTTTGGGGGCAGGGGTGAAAAA. This codes for CASSFGGRGEK. The entire CDR3 protein is CASSFGGRGEKLFF. Combining the CDR3 with reference TRBV7-9 and TRBJ1-4 gives the whole variable domain DTGVSQNPRHKITKRGQNVTFRCDPISEHNRLYWYRQTLGQGPEFLTYFQNEAQLEKSRLLSDRFSAERPKGSFSTLEIQRTEQGDSAMYLCASSFGGRGEKLFFGSGTQLSVL.

This clone was detected ten times or more. The covered CDR3 bases are TGCAGTGCTCCACAAGGGACAGGGGCGGTCTATGGC. Amino acids: CSAPQGTGAVYG. The whole CDR3 protein reads CSAPQGTGAVYGYTF. The rearrangement joins TRBV20-1 to TRBJ1-2; 10 bases map to TRBD1. The CDR3 end lies 3 residues beyond the end of the read and is filled in from the germline J gene. V lost 5 bases, J lost 4 bases, and 10 bases stayed unmatched. Looked up from germline, CDR1 is DFQATT and CDR2 is SNEGSKA (reference sequence). The CDR3 sequence is 15 residues long.

Concerning this clone: The DNA ends 3 residues before the CDR3 does, and the rest of the CDR3 is filled in from the germline J gene. The rearrangement uses TRBV29-1 and TRBJ2-1, with a tentative D call TRBD1 (6 bases). Germline V gene lookup returns CDR1 SQVTM and CDR2 ANQGSEA. The CDR3 runs to 14 residues. Trimming cost V 7 bases and J 1 base, with 14 bases left between them. The DNA read from the CDR3 is TGCAGCGCCCGGACAGCCGAATCCTACAATGAG. Translated, it gives CSARTAESYNE. The complete CDR3 sequence is CSARTAESYNEQFF.

This clone has ten or more counts. The CDR3 end is not reached by the read, which stops 3 residues before it; the germline J gene fills it in. The chain has TRBV20-1 and TRBJ1-4; no definite D call. Per the germline V gene, CDR1 is DFQATT and CDR2 is SNEGSKA (reference sequence). This CDR3 is built from 13 residues. Trimming left V 4 bases short and J 0 bases short, with 6 bases between. Partial CDR3 DNA: TGCAGTGCTAACAGACCAACTAATGAAAAA. Translated, it gives CSANRPTNEK. The whole CDR3 reads CSANRPTNEKLFF.

This clone was seen ten or more times. From the germline J gene comes the end of the CDR3, since the read stops 3 residues before it. The V gene is TRBV29-1, the J gene TRBJ2-3; D is undetermined. Germline CDR1 reads SQVTM; CDR2 reads ANQGSEA. This CDR3 has 11 residues. The germline V and J ends were trimmed by 3 bases and 3 bases, with 4 bases remaining between them. The CDR3 spells CSVDRTDTQYF. CDR3 bases read: TGCAGCGTTGACAGGACAGATACG.

There are many counts of this clone. The CDR3 end is not reached by the read, which stops 3 residues before it; the germline J gene fills it in. The gene calls are TRBV7-9 and TRBJ1-1, with 9 positions matching TRBD1. The junction had 2 bases not matched to a gene; V was cut back by 3 bases and J by 3 bases. The CDR3 extends over 14 amino acids. CDR1 SEHNR and CDR2 FQNEAQ come from the germline V gene (reference sequence). CDR3 DNA (partial): TGTGCCAGCAGCTTCGGGACAGGGTACACTGAA. Amino acid sequence: CASSFGTGYTE. The whole CDR3 is CASSFGTGYTEAFF.

In this sample, this clone turned up many times. The CDR3 goes on 3 residues after the read ends, and that part is filled in from the germline J gene. The genes are TRBV6-1 and TRBJ1-1; 7 nucleotides agree with TRBD1. The CDR3 consists of 17 residues. CDR1 and CDR2 from the germline V gene are MNHNS and SASEGT. Germline trimming cut 2 bases from V and 0 bases from J; bases unmatched to any gene: 9. Incomplete CDR3 DNA: TGTGCCAGCAGTGAATTCTACAGGGGTGGGCTGAACACTGAA. Protein sequence: CASSEFYRGGLNTE. The full CDR3 protein reads CASSEFYRGGLNTEAFF.

This clone has ten or more counts. With the read ending 3 residues before the CDR3 end, the germline J gene is used to fill in that end. V gene TRBV20-1 combines with J gene TRBJ1-4, with 7 bases fitting TRBD1. Germline trimming cut 3 bases from V and 5 bases from J; bases unmatched to any gene: 0. The germline gives CDR1 DFQATT, CDR2 SNEGSKA (reference sequence). CDR3 size: 12 residues. The CDR3 loop reads CSARGQNEKLFF. CDR3 DNA (partial): TGCAGTGCTAGGGGACAGAATGAAAAA.

This clone was seen many times. Read sequence stops 3 residues before the CDR3 end, and the germline J gene provides the missing end. The V call is TRBV5-4, the J call TRBJ2-3, with D hard to call. V lost 0 bases, J lost 7 bases, and 12 bases lay in between. Germline-derived CDR1 and CDR2 are SGHNT and YYREEE (reference sequence). This CDR3 is built from 14 residues. The CDR3: CASSLDTLPNTQYF. Partial CDR3 DNA: TGTGCCAGCAGCTTGGATACCCTTCCTAATACG.

A note on this clone: The read falls 3 residues short of the CDR3 end, and the missing part is taken from the germline J gene. The V call is TRBV7-9, the J call TRBJ1-1; D not resolved. The germline V and J ends were trimmed by 3 bases and 1 base, with 9 bases remaining between them. Germline assignment: CDR1 SEHNR and CDR2 FQNEAQ (reference sequence). CDR3 size: 14 residues. CDR3 region: CASSLISGNTEAFF. The CDR3 DNA, read in part, is TGTGCCAGCAGCTTGATATCGGGGAACACTGAA.